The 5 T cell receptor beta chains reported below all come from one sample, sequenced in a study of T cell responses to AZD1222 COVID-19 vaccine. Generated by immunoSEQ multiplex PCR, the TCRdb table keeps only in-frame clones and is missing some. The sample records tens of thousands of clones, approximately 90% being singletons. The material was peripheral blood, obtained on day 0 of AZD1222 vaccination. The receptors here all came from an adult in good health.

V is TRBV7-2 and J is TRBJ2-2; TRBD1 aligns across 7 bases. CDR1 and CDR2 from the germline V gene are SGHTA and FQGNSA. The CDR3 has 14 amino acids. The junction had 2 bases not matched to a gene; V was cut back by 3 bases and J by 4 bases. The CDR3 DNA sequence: TGTGCCAGCAGCTTCCGGGACAGCACCGGGGAGCTGTTTTTT. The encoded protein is CASSFRDSTGELFF.

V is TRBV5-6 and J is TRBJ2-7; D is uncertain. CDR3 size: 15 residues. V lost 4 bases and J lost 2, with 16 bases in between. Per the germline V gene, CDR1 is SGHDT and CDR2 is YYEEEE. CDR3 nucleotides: TGTGCCAGCAGCCATCCCAACGGTGCTCCCTACGAGCAGTACTTC. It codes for CASSHPNGAPYEQYF. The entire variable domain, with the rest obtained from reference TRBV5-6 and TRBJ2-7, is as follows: DAGVTQSPTHLIKTRGQQVTLRCSPKSGHDTVSWYQQALGQGPQFIFQYYEEEERQRGNFPDRFSGHQFPNYSSELNVNALLLGDSALYLCASSHPNGAPYEQYFGPGTRLTVT.

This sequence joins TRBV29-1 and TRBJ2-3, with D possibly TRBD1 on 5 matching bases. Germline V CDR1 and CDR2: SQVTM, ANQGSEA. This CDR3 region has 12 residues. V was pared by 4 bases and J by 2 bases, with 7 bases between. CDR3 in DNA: TGCAGCGTTGGCAGGGACACAGATACGCAGTATTTT. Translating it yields CSVGRDTDTQYF.

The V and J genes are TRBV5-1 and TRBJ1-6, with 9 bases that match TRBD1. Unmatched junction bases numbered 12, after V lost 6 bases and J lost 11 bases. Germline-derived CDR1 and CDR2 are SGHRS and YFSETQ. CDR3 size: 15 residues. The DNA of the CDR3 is TGCGCCAGCACCCCCCGGACAGGGGAAGGTCCACCCCTCCACTTT. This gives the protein CASTPRTGEGPPLHF.

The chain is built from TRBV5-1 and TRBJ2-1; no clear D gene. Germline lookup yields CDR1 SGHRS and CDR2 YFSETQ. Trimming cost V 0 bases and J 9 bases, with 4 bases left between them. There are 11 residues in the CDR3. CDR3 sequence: CASSLGGEQFF. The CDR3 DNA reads TGCGCCAGCAGCTTGGGAGGTGAGCAGTTCTTC. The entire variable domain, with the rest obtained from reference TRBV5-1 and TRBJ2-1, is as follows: KAGVTQTPRYLIKTRGQQVTLSCSPISGHRSVSWYQQTPGQGLQFLFEYFSETQRNKGNFPGRFSGRQFSNSRSEMNVSTLELGDSALYLCASSLGGEQFFGPGTRLTVL.